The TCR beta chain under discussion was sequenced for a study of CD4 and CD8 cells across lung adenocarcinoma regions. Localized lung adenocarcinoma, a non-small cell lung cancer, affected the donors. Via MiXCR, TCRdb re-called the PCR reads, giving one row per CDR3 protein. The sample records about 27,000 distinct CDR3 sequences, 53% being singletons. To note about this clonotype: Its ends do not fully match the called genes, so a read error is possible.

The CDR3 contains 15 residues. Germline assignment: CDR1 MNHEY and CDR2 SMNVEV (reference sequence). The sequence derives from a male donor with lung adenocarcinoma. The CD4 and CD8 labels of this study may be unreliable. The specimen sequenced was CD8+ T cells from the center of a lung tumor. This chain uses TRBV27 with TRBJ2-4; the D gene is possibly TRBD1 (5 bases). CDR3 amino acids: CGSSLGRRAKNIQYF. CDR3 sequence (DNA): TGTGGCAGCAGTTTGGGGCGGCGAGCCAAAAACATTCAGTACTTC.